One and the same sample provided the 4 T cell receptor beta chains below, sequenced in a study of OX40 agonist ivuxolimab in advanced cancers. Some clones are missing from TCRdb's copy, which holds only in-frame ones; the method was immunoSEQ multiplex PCR. The sample records 99,000 or so clones, 91% being singletons. The sample here was CD4+ or CD8+ T cells sorted from blood, taken in a trial of the OX40 agonist ivuxolimab. The origin of the receptors is an adult with an advanced solid tumor such as melanoma, head and neck, liver or kidney cancer.

The count of this clone is one. The CDR3 coding sequence is TGTGCCAGCGGGATGTGGCAGGGCGCTAGCAATCAGCCCCAGCATTTT. Translated, it gives CASGMWQGASNQPQHF. The chain links TRBV27 to TRBJ1-5; perhaps TRBD1 as D (5 bases). The CDR3 spans 16 residues. V gave up 8 bases and J gave up 0 bases, with 17 bases separating them. The germline V gene has CDR1 MNHEY and CDR2 SMNVEV (reference sequence).

DNA for the CDR3: TGTGCCAGCAGTTTCCCAGGGACGGGGACCACTGAAGCTTTCTTT. Translated: CASSFPGTGTTEAFF. This chain links TRBV28 with TRBJ1-1; possibly TRBD1 for D (5 bases). The CDR3 extends over 15 amino acids. V was trimmed by 3 bases and J by 4 bases, leaving 15 bases between them. CDR1 MDHEN and CDR2 SYDVKM come from the germline V gene.

CDR3 region: CASSVAPDTGELFF. CDR3 bases: TGTGCCAGCAGCGTAGCCCCAGACACCGGGGAGCTGTTTTTT. The genes are TRBV9 and TRBJ2-2; D is unresolved. With 0 bases removed from V and 3 bases from J, the gap between germline ends came to 6 bases. Germline CDR1 is SGDLS and CDR2 is YYNGEE. This CDR3 is 14 amino acids long.

The V gene is TRBV10-3, the J gene TRBJ1-1; possibly TRBD1 for D (5 bases). Looked up from germline, CDR1 is ENHRY and CDR2 is SYGVKD. The CDR3 length is 14 residues. Trimming removed 6 bases at V and 1 base at J, with 12 bases between. The CDR3 reads CAIRGGLTNTEAFF. The CDR3 DNA sequence: TGTGCCATCAGGGGGGGATTGACGAACACTGAAGCTTTCTTT.